One sample yielded the 23 T cell receptor beta chains listed below, sequenced in a study of cytomegalovirus exposure and HLA in healthy donors. PCR was performed using 60 Vbeta and 13 Jbeta primers. The method was immunoSEQ multiplex PCR; TCRdb's version includes in-frame clones alone and lacks a portion of them. The sample consists of over 150,000 clones, roughly 85% of them appearing once. Material: PBMCs. The receptors derive from a woman between 50 and 59 years old in good health and CMV-seronegative.

The chain combines TRBV11-3 with TRBJ1-1, with unresolved D. With 5 bases removed from V and 1 base from J, the gap between germline ends came to 14 bases. The germline V gene encodes CDR1 SGHNT and CDR2 YENEEA. This CDR3 is 15 amino acids long. The CDR3 DNA follows: TGTGCCAGCAGCCCATTTTTTTGGGCGAACACTGAAGCTTTCTTT. Translation: CASSPFFWANTEAFF.

The V gene is TRBV7-3, the J gene TRBJ2-7; 9 nucleotides line up with TRBD2. The germline gives CDR1 SGHTA, CDR2 FQGTGA. J lost 4 bases, V lost 4 bases, and 8 bases had no gene match. The CDR3 is 15 residues long. The CDR3 protein is CASSSAGGRVYEQYF. As DNA, the CDR3 is TGTGCCAGCAGCTCGGCCGGCGGGAGGGTATACGAGCAGTACTTC.

The gene calls are TRBV5-6 and TRBJ2-7; 7 nucleotides agree with TRBD1. CDR1 and CDR2 from the germline V gene are SGHDT and YYEEEE. The CDR3 consists of 18 residues. With V trimmed by 0 bases and J by 1 base, 13 bases remained unmatched. CDR3 amino acids: CASSLGPPLTGTSYEQYF. The CDR3 nucleotides read TGTGCCAGCAGCTTGGGGCCCCCTTTGACAGGGACATCCTACGAGCAGTACTTC.

The chain has TRBV19 and TRBJ1-5; 8 bases align to TRBD1. The CDR3 spans 15 residues. The V and J ends lost 5 bases and 7 bases, in that order; junction bases with no gene match: 10. Looked up from germline, CDR1 is LNHDA and CDR2 is SQIVND (reference sequence). The DNA for the CDR3 is TGTGCCAGTAGTGCAATGACAGGGGCAGGACAGCCCCAGCATTTT. Amino acids: CASSAMTGAGQPQHF.

This chain links TRBV29-1 with TRBJ1-1; D unclear. V was cut by 6 bases and J by 1 base, with 6 bases left in between. Germline CDR1 SQVTM, CDR2 ANQGSEA. This CDR3 has 11 residues. The CDR3 DNA sequence: TGCAGCGTGAGGCCGAACACTGAAGCTTTCTTT. It translates to CSVRPNTEAFF.

The chain couples TRBV5-1 to TRBJ1-2; D may be TRBD1 (6 bases). The ends were cut back, 4 bases at V and 5 bases at J, with 18 bases in the middle. CDR1 is SGHRS, CDR2 YFSETQ, per germline. The CDR3 sequence is 15 residues long. CDR3 region: CASSVGQPLYYGYTF. The CDR3 DNA sequence: TGCGCCAGCAGCGTAGGACAGCCTTTATATTATGGCTACACCTTC.

The chain has TRBV7-2 and TRBJ2-1, with D tentatively TRBD2 (5 bases). Germline CDR1 and CDR2: SGHTA and FQGNSA. The CDR3 sequence is 17 residues long. The ends were cut back, 1 base at V and 7 bases at J, with 20 bases in the middle. CDR3 nucleotides: TGTGCCAGCAGCTTAGTATTTGGCGGGCCCACAACAAATGAGCAGTTCTTC. Protein product: CASSLVFGGPTTNEQFF.

The CDR3 protein is CASNPNRGTGDTIYF. The CDR3 DNA reads as TGTGCCAGCAACCCAAACAGGGGAACCGGCGACACCATATATTTT. The V and J genes are TRBV25-1 and TRBJ1-3; 7 bases match TRBD1. Trimming at V came to 7 bases and at J to 8 bases, leaving 14 bases not matched to a gene. This CDR3 is 15 amino acids long. CDR1 and CDR2 (germline): MGHDK, SYGVNS.

The gene calls are TRBV30 and TRBJ2-3, with a tentative D call TRBD2 (6 bases). This CDR3 region has 14 residues. With 3 bases removed from V and 7 bases from J, the gap between germline ends came to 17 bases. Germline V gene sequence: CDR1 GTSNPN, CDR2 SVGIG (reference sequence). The chain's CDR3 is CAWSDPGTHYTQYF. CDR3 in DNA: TGTGCCTGGAGCGATCCGGGGACTCACTATACGCAGTATTTT.

This clone was seen a single time. The rearrangement joins TRBV2 to TRBJ2-5; 11 bases fit TRBD2. CDR1 SNHLY and CDR2 FYNNEI come from the germline V gene. The CDR3 is 16 amino acids. The J segment lost 5 bases and the V segment lost 6 bases, leaving 11 bases of the junction unmatched. In nucleotides, the CDR3 is TGTGCCAGCAGCGCCGTAGCGGGGGGGCCCCGGGAGACCCAGTACTTC. Its protein is CASSAVAGGPRETQYF.

The chain's CDR3 is CASSPRGTPGDTQYF. The CDR3 coding sequence is TGTGCCAGCAGCCCGCGGGGGACCCCAGGGGATACGCAGTATTTT. J is TRBJ2-3 and V is TRBV7-2; 7 positions agree with TRBD2. Germline assignment: CDR1 SGHTA and CDR2 FQGNSA. The CDR3 contains 15 residues. The trim removed 5 bases at V and 6 bases at J, leaving 11 bases unmatched.

The rearrangement joins TRBV7-2 to TRBJ1-1, with TRBD1 as a possible D gene (5 bases). The V end lost 4 bases, the J end lost 1 base, and 7 bases lay between the germline ends. The length of the CDR3 is 13 residues. Germline V gene data show CDR1 as SGHTA and CDR2 as FQGNSA. The CDR3 DNA reads TGTGCCAGCAGCTACGGACAGAACACTGAAGCTTTCTTT. Its translation is CASSYGQNTEAFF.

The J gene is TRBJ1-6, the V gene TRBV5-1; D unclear. CDR1 SGHRS and CDR2 YFSETQ come from the germline V gene. The CDR3 spans 18 residues. The germline V and J ends were trimmed by 0 bases and 6 bases, with 19 bases remaining between them. The CDR3 region is CASSLGRDPRLGNSPLHF. The CDR3 DNA reads TGCGCCAGCAGCTTGGGCCGAGATCCCCGCCTTGGTAATTCACCCCTCCACTTT.

The J gene is TRBJ2-1, the V gene TRBV6-5; 7 bases are shared with TRBD1. The ends lost 4 bases at V and 2 bases at J; junction bases unmatched: 5. Germline CDR1 reads MNHEY; CDR2 reads SVGAGI. The CDR3 is 15 amino acids. In nucleotides, the CDR3 is TGTGCCAGCAGTTTCGCGACAGGGCCCTACAATGAGCAGTTCTTC. Its protein is CASSFATGPYNEQFF.

V usage is TRBV7-2 and J usage is TRBJ2-5, with 7 positions matching TRBD1. The V gene end was trimmed by 7 bases and the J gene end by 5 bases; junction bases not matched to a gene: 10. CDR1 and CDR2 from the germline V gene are SGHTA and FQGNSA. This CDR3 contains 14 residues. The chain's CDR3 is CASTLQGLEETQYF. The CDR3 coding sequence is TGTGCCAGCACTTTACAGGGGCTCGAGGAGACCCAGTACTTC. The full variable domain, rest sourced from reference TRBV7-2 and TRBJ2-5, is GAGVSQSPSNKVTEKGKDVELRCDPISGHTALYWYRQSLGQGLEFLIYFQGNSAPDKSGLPSDRFSAERTGGSVSTLTIQRTQQEDSAVYLCASTLQGLEETQYFGPGTRLLVL.

The rearrangement joins TRBV7-6 to TRBJ2-5; D is unclear. V lost 0 bases, J lost 1 base, and 6 bases lay in between. The CDR3 spans 14 residues. Looked up from germline, CDR1 is SGHVS and CDR2 is FNYEAQ. DNA of the CDR3: TGTGCCAGCAGCTTAGCAACAGTCCAAGAGACCCAGTACTTC. Encoded protein: CASSLATVQETQYF. Supplemented by reference TRBV7-6 and TRBJ2-5, the full variable domain reads GAGVSQSPRYKVTKRGQDVALRCDPISGHVSLYWYRQALGQGPEFLTYFNYEAQQDKSGLPNDRFSAERPEGSISTLTIQRTEQRDSAMYRCASSLATVQETQYFGPGTRLLVL.

V gene TRBV5-1 combines with J gene TRBJ2-7, with D unresolved. V was pared by 4 bases and J by 2 bases, with 22 bases between. Germline CDR1 and CDR2: SGHRS and YFSETQ. This CDR3 has 17 residues. CDR3 coding DNA: TGCGCCAGCAGCCCTTCTTATCAGGTAATCCCCGCCTACGAGCAGTACTTC. Its protein product is CASSPSYQVIPAYEQYF.

This rearrangement joins TRBV10-3 to TRBJ2-3, with a tentative D call TRBD2 (5 bases). Trimming removed 6 bases at V and 1 base at J, with 20 bases between. This CDR3 is built from 17 residues. Germline V gene data show CDR1 as ENHRY and CDR2 as SYGVKD. The CDR3 protein is CAIRSIAGVAGTDTQYF. Written as DNA, the CDR3 is TGTGCCATCAGAAGCATAGCCGGGGTAGCTGGCACAGATACGCAGTATTTT.

V and J are TRBV14 and TRBJ1-1; no firm D call. CDR3 length equals 13 residues. V was cut by 8 bases and J by 6 bases, with 16 bases left in between. CDR1 and CDR2 from the germline V gene are SGHDN and FVKESK. The CDR3 bases are TGTGCCAGCGGCTCACAGAGCAGGTCTGAAGCTTTCTTT. Amino acids: CASGSQSRSEAFF.

The chain employs TRBV27 and TRBJ2-1, with TRBD2 matching 9 bases. The junction had 7 bases not matched to a gene; V was cut back by 6 bases and J by 7 bases. In germline, CDR1 is MNHEY, CDR2 SMNVEV (reference sequence). This CDR3 spans 14 amino acids. The CDR3 coding sequence is TGTGCCAGCAGACCCAGCGGGAGGTATAATGAGCAGTTCTTC. This sequence encodes CASRPSGRYNEQFF.

This clone was detected only a few times. V is TRBV2 and J is TRBJ1-6; D gene ambiguous. CDR1 is SNHLY, CDR2 FYNNEI, per germline. V lost 3 bases and J lost 6, with 6 bases in between. This CDR3 comprises 13 residues. CDR3 loop: CASSEAPNSPLHF. The CDR3 DNA reads TGTGCCAGCAGTGAGGCACCTAATTCACCCCTCCACTTT.

The V and J genes are TRBV9 and TRBJ1-1, with D unresolved. V lost 0 bases, J lost 1 base, and 10 bases lay in between. Germline CDR1 is SGDLS and CDR2 is YYNGEE. The CDR3 extends over 15 amino acids. CDR3 bases: TGTGCCAGCAGCGTAGATCAGAAAAGGAACACTGAAGCTTTCTTT. Translation: CASSVDQKRNTEAFF.

This chain connects TRBV11-3 to TRBJ2-7; TRBD2 aligns across 9 bases. With 6 bases clipped from V and 6 bases from J, the junction kept 18 bases outside the gene matches. The germline gives CDR1 SGHNT, CDR2 YENEEA. This CDR3 region has 17 residues. DNA for the CDR3: TGTGCCAGCAGAGGATTGAGGAGCGGGAGGTACGAATCCGAGCAGTACTTC. Amino acids: CASRGLRSGRYESEQYF.